What follows are 30 T cell receptor beta chains derived from one specimen sequenced in a study of T cell clonality in common variable immunodeficiency. Overall study results and limits: Fewer deletions and N-nucleotide insertions were reportedly seen in common variable immunodeficiency TCR beta sequences.

Which antigens these TCRs recognize remains unknown. Clones were sequenced by immunoSEQ multiplex PCR, and TCRdb holds only the in-frame ones, with some missing. The sample contains roughly 13,000 clones, none of them singletons. Sequences were obtained from peripheral blood mononuclear cells. The receptors were gathered from a human donor with common variable immunodeficiency.

This clone was observed a few times. The CDR3 is CASSPWTGFEETQYF. The part of the CDR3 DNA that was read is TGTGCCAGCTCACCCTGGACAGGGTTTGAAGAGACC. This chain links TRBV18 with TRBJ2-5, with 8 bases identical to TRBD1. Read coverage stops 3 residues before the CDR3 terminus; the germline J gene supplies the remainder. Unmatched junction bases numbered 6, after V lost 3 bases and J lost 3 bases. The germline CDR1 and CDR2 sequences are KGHSH and LQKENI. This CDR3 region has 15 residues. The variable domain in full, with the rest retrieved from reference TRBV18 and TRBJ2-5, is NAGVMQNPRHLVRRRGQEARLRCSPMKGHSHVYWYRQLPEEGLKFMVYLQKENIIDESGMPKERFSAEFPKEGPSILRIQQVVRGDSAAYFCASSPWTGFEETQYFGPGTRLLVL.

This clone has only a few counts. The read ends 3 residues early relative to the CDR3; the germline J gene fills the gap. The V gene is TRBV30, the J gene TRBJ1-1; D is undetermined. The CDR3 sequence is 11 residues long. Per germline, CDR1 GTSNPN and CDR2 SVGIG (reference sequence). The covered CDR3 bases are TGTGCCTGGAGTGCTTACGGGGAA. Its translation is CAWSAYGE. The CDR3 in its entirety is CAWSAYGEAFF. Drawing the rest from reference TRBV30 and TRBJ1-1, the complete variable domain is SQTIHQWPATLVQPVGSPLSLECTVEGTSNPNLYWYRQAAGRGLQLLFYSVGIGQISSEVPQNLSASRPQDRQFILSSKKLLLSDSGFYLCAWSAYGEAFFGQGTRLTVV.

Notes on this clone: The read gets to within 3 residues of the CDR3 end, and the germline J gene fills in the rest. The chain couples TRBV7-9 to TRBJ2-4; weak D call: TRBD2 (5 bases). V lost 5 bases and J lost 3, with 14 bases in between. The CDR3 has 15 residues. Per the germline V gene, CDR1 is SEHNR and CDR2 is FQNEAQ (reference sequence). The covered CDR3 bases are TGTGCCAGCAGCATCCACGGGGTAGGCAAAAACATT. This sequence encodes CASSIHGVGKNI. The full CDR3 protein reads CASSIHGVGKNIQYF.

This clone occurred a few times. The sequence runs out 3 residues before the end of the CDR3; the remainder is reconstructed from the germline J gene. The rearrangement uses TRBV18 and TRBJ2-3; D is unresolved. The CDR3 sequence is 14 residues long. The V end was cut by 1 base, the J end by 0 bases, with 5 bases between. Germline V gives CDR1 KGHSH, CDR2 LQKENI. CDR3: CASSPLFSTDTQYF. CDR3 DNA, as far as it was read: TGTGCCAGCTCACCACTATTTAGCACAGATACG.

As regards this clone: Read coverage stops 3 residues before the CDR3 terminus; the germline J gene supplies the remainder. J is TRBJ1-4 and V is TRBV30; 7 bases agree with TRBD1. With V trimmed by 2 bases and J by 2 bases, 5 bases remained unmatched. CDR3 size: 15 residues. The V gene's germline CDR1 is GTSNPN and CDR2 SVGIG (reference sequence). The sequenced part of the CDR3 DNA is TGTGCCTGGAGTAAAGGGGGCAGGACTAATGAAAAA. Its translation: CAWSKGGRTNEK. The CDR3 as a whole reads CAWSKGGRTNEKLFF.

This clone qualifies as medium-sized. The read comes to an end 3 residues before the CDR3 does, leaving the germline J gene to fill in the end. The chain employs TRBV5-1 and TRBJ2-2; 8 positions agree with TRBD1. CDR1 and CDR2 from the germline V gene are SGHRS and YFSETQ. J lost 3 bases, V lost 3 bases, and 1 base had no gene match. The CDR3 has 14 residues. CDR3 loop: CASSSTGDTGELFF. CDR3 DNA, as far as it was read: TGCGCCAGCAGCTCGACAGGGGACACCGGGGAG. Filled out from reference TRBV5-1 and TRBJ2-2, the complete variable domain reads KAGVTQTPRYLIKTRGQQVTLSCSPISGHRSVSWYQQTPGQGLQFLFEYFSETQRNKGNFPGRFSGRQFSNSRSEMNVSTLELGDSALYLCASSSTGDTGELFFGEGSRLTVL.

This clone showed up just a few times. The read finishes 3 residues shy of the CDR3 end, and the germline J gene is used to complete it. This sequence joins TRBV19 and TRBJ1-4; 9 bases fit TRBD1. CDR1 and CDR2 from the germline V gene are LNHDA and SQIVND (reference sequence). The CDR3 runs to 16 residues. Trimming at V came to 5 bases and at J to 0 bases, leaving 4 bases not matched to a gene. Incomplete CDR3 DNA: TGTGCCAGTAGTCTACAGGGGGCATCAACTAATGAAAAA. It codes for CASSLQGASTNEK. The complete CDR3 reads CASSLQGASTNEKLFF.

Worth noting for this clone: The sequence runs out 3 residues before the end of the CDR3; the remainder is reconstructed from the germline J gene. V usage is TRBV30 and J usage is TRBJ2-2; 8 nucleotides match TRBD1. From germline, CDR1 is GTSNPN and CDR2 SVGIG (reference sequence). The CDR3 has 18 amino acids. V lost 4 bases to trimming and J lost 0 bases; unmatched junction nucleotides: 13. CDR3 DNA (partial): TGTGCCTGGAACCGGGACAGGCTTCCCCACGCGAACACCGGGGAG. Translated: CAWNRDRLPHANTGE. The entire CDR3 reads CAWNRDRLPHANTGELFF.

By its share, this clone is medium-sized (0.01 to 0.1%). The read stops 3 residues short of the end of the CDR3; the missing end is completed from the germline J gene. This chain joins TRBV18 and TRBJ2-7; D gene uncertain. In germline, CDR1 is KGHSH, CDR2 LQKENI. Trimming pared 3 bases from V and 3 bases from J, leaving 9 bases between. The CDR3 length is 13 residues. The CDR3 sequence is CASSPVQDYEQYF. The part of the CDR3 DNA that was read is TGTGCCAGCTCACCGGTTCAGGACTACGAG.

About this clone: The read comes to an end 3 residues before the CDR3 does, leaving the germline J gene to fill in the end. This chain uses TRBV5-1 with TRBJ2-7, with D possibly matching TRBD1 (6 bases). V was clipped by 1 base and J by 2 bases, with 10 bases between them. Germline CDR1 is SGHRS and CDR2 is YFSETQ. This CDR3 has 14 residues. Here the CDR3 reads CASSLRGKTYEQYF. The covered CDR3 bases are TGCGCCAGCAGCTTGAGGGGGAAGACCTACGAG.

The sample holds a few counts of this clone. The CDR3 end falls 3 residues outside the read, so it is completed with the germline J gene. The chain recombines TRBV7-2 with TRBJ2-3; maybe TRBD2 (6 bases). V was trimmed by 3 bases and J by 6 bases, leaving 13 bases between them. This CDR3 has 14 residues. Germline V gene sequence: CDR1 SGHTA, CDR2 FQGNSA. Here the CDR3 reads CASSFGTPKDTQYF. CDR3 DNA (partial): TGTGCCAGCAGCTTCGGGACTCCCAAGGATACG.

By sample fraction, this clone is medium-sized. The part of the CDR3 DNA that was read is TGTGCCAGCTCACCCTTACAGGGGTTCCACGAG. This translates into CASSPLQGFHE. Given in full, the CDR3 is CASSPLQGFHEQYF. The rearrangement joins TRBV18 to TRBJ2-7; the match to TRBD1 covers 7 bases. The read falls 3 residues short of the CDR3 end, and the missing part is taken from the germline J gene. Germline values: CDR1 KGHSH, CDR2 LQKENI. V lost 3 bases, J lost 5 bases, and 7 bases stayed unmatched. The CDR3 covers 14 residues.

To note about this clone: The read gets to within 3 residues of the CDR3 end, and the germline J gene fills in the rest. The chain carries TRBV18 and TRBJ1-2; D uncertain. Germline loops: CDR1 KGHSH, CDR2 LQKENI. Trimming removed 2 bases from V and 7 bases from J, with 11 bases in between. The CDR3 is 13 amino acids. The sequenced CDR3 bases are TGTGCCAGCTCACCAGAAGGGTTGGGTGGC. It codes for CASSPEGLGG. The complete CDR3 sequence is CASSPEGLGGYTF.

Of note for this clone: The read stops 3 residues short of the end of the CDR3; the missing end is completed from the germline J gene. The rearrangement uses TRBV7-2 and TRBJ1-2, with a possible D match to TRBD1 (5 bases). This CDR3 spans 14 amino acids. Looked up from germline, CDR1 is SGHTA and CDR2 is FQGNSA. Deletions cut 5 bases from V and 3 bases from J, with 13 bases between. CDR3 loop: CASSLGREYYGYTF. CDR3 DNA, as far as it was read: TGTGCCAGCAGCCTAGGCAGGGAATACTATGGC.

A note on this clone: The missing CDR3 end, 3 residues past where the read stops, is filled in from the germline J gene. The V and J genes are TRBV7-9 and TRBJ2-7; 11 bases agree with TRBD1. Germline V CDR1 and CDR2: SEHNR, FQNEAQ (reference sequence). The CDR3 contains 14 residues. V was clipped by 5 bases and J by 5 bases; unmatched bases: 5. The chain's CDR3 is CASSTGQGGNEQYF. Partial CDR3 DNA: TGTGCCAGCAGCACGGGACAGGGGGGCAACGAG.

As regards this clone: The CDR3 goes on 3 residues after the read ends, and that part is filled in from the germline J gene. This chain links TRBV19 with TRBJ2-1; TRBD1 matches at 8 bases. Germline-derived CDR1 and CDR2 are LNHDA and SQIVND (reference sequence). The junction had 13 bases not matched to a gene; V was cut back by 6 bases and J by 9 bases. The length of the CDR3 is 15 residues. The CDR3 region is CASRDRGTGFTEQFF. Incomplete CDR3 DNA: TGTGCCAGTAGAGACCGTGGGACAGGCTTTACTGAG.

This clone has just a few counts. The CDR3 is cut off 3 residues early in the read; its end comes from the germline J gene. The chain joins TRBV5-1 to TRBJ2-7; a possible D gene is TRBD2 (6 bases). Germline V lookup: CDR1 SGHRS, CDR2 YFSETQ. V dropped 2 bases and J dropped 6 bases, with 9 bases sitting between them. CDR3 length equals 12 residues. The CDR3 DNA, read in part, is TGCGCCAGCAGCTTCTCCGGGGGCGAG. Translated, it gives CASSFSGGE. The whole CDR3 sequence is CASSFSGGEQYF. The full variable domain, in which reference TRBV5-1 and TRBJ2-7 provide the parts outside the CDR3, is KAGVTQTPRYLIKTRGQQVTLSCSPISGHRSVSWYQQTPGQGLQFLFEYFSETQRNKGNFPGRFSGRQFSNSRSEMNVSTLELGDSALYLCASSFSGGEQYFGPGTRLTVT.

With respect to this clone: The read falls 3 residues short of the CDR3 end, and the missing part is taken from the germline J gene. The J gene is TRBJ1-3, the V gene TRBV18; no clear D. V lost 4 bases and J 0 bases, leaving 13 bases between the germline ends. The length of the CDR3 is 16 residues. The germline V gene encodes CDR1 KGHSH and CDR2 LQKENI. CDR3 protein: CASSQVDSSSGNTIYF. Partial CDR3 DNA: TGTGCCAGCTCACAAGTGGACTCGAGCTCTGGAAACACC.

Details on this clone: The read ends 3 residues before the CDR3 terminus; that terminus is restored from the germline J gene. The chain has TRBV5-1 and TRBJ2-5; 11 bases map to TRBD2. V lost 5 bases to trimming and J lost 0 bases; unmatched junction nucleotides: 15. The germline CDR1 and CDR2 sequences are SGHRS and YFSETQ. This CDR3 region has 19 residues. CDR3 sequence: CASSNLGSGGAIYQETQYF. CDR3 DNA, as far as it was read: TGCGCCAGCAGTAACCTCGGTAGCGGGGGGGCGATTTACCAAGAGACC.

With regard to this clone: Coverage ceases 3 residues before the CDR3 finishes, and the germline J gene fills in the end. The chain uses TRBV2 and TRBJ1-1, with D maybe TRBD1 (5 bases). Germline lookup yields CDR1 SNHLY and CDR2 FYNNEI. V was pared by 3 bases and J by 0 bases, with 8 bases between. CDR3 length equals 14 residues. CDR3 sequence reads: CASSEGQLNTEAFF. The CDR3 DNA, read in part, is TGTGCCAGCAGTGAGGGGCAGCTGAACACTGAA.

This clone turned up a few times. The read terminates 3 residues before the CDR3 end, so the remaining end is supplied by the germline J gene. The chain couples TRBV7-2 to TRBJ1-4; TRBD1 might be the D (5 bases). Germline CDR1 and CDR2: SGHTA and FQGNSA. The CDR3 sequence is 13 residues long. The CDR3 is CASSWWGGFQLFF. CDR3 bases read: TGTGCCAGCAGCTGGTGGGGGGGATTTCAA.

Note on this clone: Relative to the germline gene, one junction end is altered; a read error may explain this. The observed sequence ends 3 residues before the CDR3 terminus, with the missing tail filled in from the germline J gene. The genes are TRBV7-3 and TRBJ2-7; D may match TRBD1 or TRBD2 (6 bases each). Germline assignment: CDR1 SGHTA and CDR2 FQGTGA. CDR3 length: 14 residues. CDR3 amino acids: CASSLTGATYEQYF. The CDR3 bases that were read are TGTGCCAGCAGCCTAACGGGGGCCACCTACGAG.

This clone was found a few times. The DNA ends 3 residues before the CDR3 does, and the rest of the CDR3 is filled in from the germline J gene. The chain has TRBV7-6 and TRBJ2-7, with 8 bases fitting TRBD1. Germline CDR1 and CDR2: SGHVS and FNYEAQ. V lost 0 bases to trimming and J lost 2 bases; unmatched junction nucleotides: 6. The CDR3 is 16 amino acids. CDR3 bases read: TGTGCCAGCAGCTTAGCCCTGGACAGGGCAGCCTACGAG. Its translation: CASSLALDRAAYE. The complete CDR3 reads CASSLALDRAAYEQYF.

As regards this clone: Coverage ceases 3 residues before the CDR3 finishes, and the germline J gene fills in the end. V usage is TRBV30 and J usage is TRBJ2-7; 9 bases line up with TRBD1. Germline V gene data show CDR1 as GTSNPN and CDR2 as SVGIG (reference sequence). The CDR3 is made up of 12 amino acids. Germline trimming cut 5 bases from V and 6 bases from J; bases unmatched to any gene: 5. The CDR3: CAWSGQGREQYF. CDR3 DNA (partial): TGTGCCTGGTCGGGACAGGGTCGCGAG.

This clone has a handful of counts. The CDR3 is cut off 3 residues early in the read; its end comes from the germline J gene. This rearrangement joins TRBV19 to TRBJ2-7; 7 bases match TRBD1. Trimming took 2 bases from V and 3 from J; bases not matched to a gene: 7. The germline gives CDR1 LNHDA, CDR2 SQIVND (reference sequence). This CDR3 is built from 15 residues. The chain's CDR3 is CASSISAGGIYEQYF. The sequenced CDR3 bases are TGTGCCAGTAGTATATCGGCAGGGGGTATCTACGAG.

A note on this clone: Coverage ceases 3 residues before the CDR3 finishes, and the germline J gene fills in the end. The rearrangement uses TRBV7-2 and TRBJ2-3; 8 bases are shared with TRBD2. This CDR3 is built from 15 residues. Trimming cost V 3 bases and J 1 base; bases outside gene matches: 3. Germline lookup yields CDR1 SGHTA and CDR2 FQGNSA. This CDR3 reads CASSFGRGGTDTQYF. CDR3 bases read: TGTGCCAGCAGCTTTGGGCGGGGGGGCACAGATACG.

On this clone itself: The CDR3 end is not reached by the read, which stops 3 residues before it; the germline J gene fills it in. The rearrangement joins TRBV18 to TRBJ1-2; 12 bases map to TRBD1. Unmatched junction bases numbered 6, after V lost 6 bases and J lost 7 bases. CDR1 and CDR2 (germline): KGHSH, LQKENI. This CDR3 is built from 14 residues. CDR3 amino acids: CASSPGQGAPGYTF. Partial CDR3 DNA: TGTGCCAGCTCTCCGGGACAGGGGGCGCCTGGC. Drawing the rest from reference TRBV18 and TRBJ1-2, the complete variable domain is NAGVMQNPRHLVRRRGQEARLRCSPMKGHSHVYWYRQLPEEGLKFMVYLQKENIIDESGMPKERFSAEFPKEGPSILRIQQVVRGDSAAYFCASSPGQGAPGYTFGSGTRLTVV.

The CDR3 loop reads CASSPPTGYNEQFF. CDR3 bases read: TGTGCCAGCTCACCCCCTACCGGGTACAATGAG. V gene TRBV18 combines with J gene TRBJ2-1; D remains ambiguous. The read ends 3 residues early relative to the CDR3; the germline J gene fills the gap. The CDR3 has 14 residues. Germline-derived CDR1 and CDR2 are KGHSH and LQKENI. V lost 3 bases and J 4 bases, leaving 10 bases between the germline ends.

With respect to this clone: The read terminates 3 residues before the CDR3 end, so the remaining end is supplied by the germline J gene. The V gene is TRBV7-9, the J gene TRBJ1-1; D is unresolved. The CDR3 contains 13 residues. Looked up from germline, CDR1 is SEHNR and CDR2 is FQNEAQ (reference sequence). V was pared by 5 bases and J by 0 bases, with 7 bases between. The CDR3 is CASSPILNTEAFF. CDR3 DNA, as far as it was read: TGTGCCAGCAGCCCTATTTTGAACACTGAA.

This clone was seen more than once but under ten times. Coverage ceases 3 residues before the CDR3 finishes, and the germline J gene fills in the end. J is TRBJ2-1 and V is TRBV18; no definite D call. The CDR3 runs 15 residues. Trimming stripped 4 bases from V and 0 bases from J, with 10 bases between. Germline loops: CDR1 KGHSH, CDR2 LQKENI. The part of the CDR3 DNA that was read is TGTGCCAGCTCACTAAGACAACTCTCCTACAATGAG. Protein: CASSLRQLSYNE. The entire CDR3 is CASSLRQLSYNEQFF. Full variable domain (missing parts from reference TRBV18 and TRBJ2-1): NAGVMQNPRHLVRRRGQEARLRCSPMKGHSHVYWYRQLPEEGLKFMVYLQKENIIDESGMPKERFSAEFPKEGPSILRIQQVVRGDSAAYFCASSLRQLSYNEQFFGPGTRLTVL.